Listed below are T cell receptor beta chains from one sample, sequenced in a study of Ad26.COV2.S vaccination and SARS-CoV-2 variants. Using immunoSEQ multiplex PCR, the repertoire was profiled, and TCRdb retains in-frame clones only, with some absent. The sample has about 330,000 clones; about nine tenths are singletons. The material sequenced was peripheral blood, taken in a trial of Ad26.COV2.S vaccine versus placebo. The source is a person aged 18-65 years who received the Ad26.COV2.S COVID-19 vaccine or a placebo. Both conserved end residues are part of each CDR3. The order of the fields is V gene, D gene, J gene, clone size, CDR3 protein, CDR3 DNA. The D gene is left open where the match is weak. Expanded clones get a size class; other rows say once, few or many, or leave the size out.

V gene: TRBV28
D gene: -
J gene: TRBJ1-5
clone size: many
CDR3 protein: CASSLSGARNQPQHF
CDR3 DNA: TGTGCCAGCAGTTTATCAGGGGCGCGCAATCAGCCCCAGCATTTT

V gene: TRBV4-3
D gene: TRBD1
J gene: TRBJ1-2
clone size: -
CDR3 protein: CASSPREGGSYGYTF
CDR3 DNA: TGCGCCAGCAGCCCCCGTGAAGGGGGCTCCTATGGCTACACCTTC

V gene: TRBV4-1
D gene: TRBD1
J gene: TRBJ2-5
clone size: -
CDR3 protein: CASSSRDRETQYF
CDR3 DNA: TGCGCCAGCAGCTCTAGGGACAGGGAGACCCAGTACTTC

V gene: TRBV5-5
D gene: -
J gene: TRBJ2-1
clone size: -
CDR3 protein: CASSSGTGDRQFF
CDR3 DNA: TGTGCCAGCAGCTCCGGGACTGGGGATCGGCAGTTCTTC

V gene: TRBV6-1
D gene: -
J gene: TRBJ1-3
clone size: -
CDR3 protein: CASSESRTTGNTIYF
CDR3 DNA: TGTGCCAGCAGTGAATCGAGGACAACTGGAAACACCATATATTTT

V gene: TRBV18
D gene: -
J gene: TRBJ2-6
clone size: -
CDR3 protein: CASSPIEPISGANVLTF
CDR3 DNA: TGTGCCAGCTCACCTATAGAGCCCATCTCTGGGGCCAACGTCCTGACTTTC

V gene: TRBV9
D gene: -
J gene: TRBJ2-3
clone size: -
CDR3 protein: CASSEDRYTDTQYF
CDR3 DNA: TGTGCCAGCAGCGAGGACCGATACACAGATACGCAGTATTTT

V gene: TRBV7-9
D gene: -
J gene: TRBJ1-2
clone size: -
CDR3 protein: CASSFTSGQYSYGYTF
CDR3 DNA: TGTGCCAGCAGCTTCACCTCGGGACAATATTCCTATGGCTACACCTTC

V gene: TRBV4-2
D gene: -
J gene: TRBJ1-1
clone size: -
CDR3 protein: CASSLSDSSNTEAFF
CDR3 DNA: TGTGCCAGCAGCCTCTCCGACAGTTCAAACACTGAAGCTTTCTTT

V gene: TRBV20-1
D gene: -
J gene: TRBJ2-2
clone size: -
CDR3 protein: CSAYHTGELFF
CDR3 DNA: TGCAGTGCTTACCATACCGGGGAGCTGTTTTTT

V gene: TRBV19
D gene: -
J gene: TRBJ1-5
clone size: -
CDR3 protein: CASSMSATGQPQHF
CDR3 DNA: TGTGCCAGTAGTATGTCGGCGACGGGTCAGCCCCAGCATTTT

V gene: TRBV21-1
D gene: -
J gene: TRBJ1-2
clone size: -
CDR3 protein: CASSTRPKDLFFVYTF
CDR3 DNA: TGTGCCAGCAGCACTCGACCCAAGGACCTATTCTTTGTCTACACCTTC

V gene: TRBV15
D gene: -
J gene: TRBJ2-5
clone size: once
CDR3 protein: CATSRERAPETQYF
CDR3 DNA: TGTGCCACCAGCAGAGAAAGGGCCCCAGAGACCCAGTACTTC

V gene: TRBV13
D gene: TRBD1
J gene: TRBJ1-2
clone size: -
CDR3 protein: CASSSGQGDYGYTF
CDR3 DNA: TGTGCCAGCAGCTCGGGACAGGGCGACTATGGCTACACCTTC